This T cell receptor (beta chain) derives from a study of early stage breast cancer tumors. Study results and limitations: Compared with adjacent normal breast tissue, tumors showed around 2.7-fold greater T cell density and higher clonality. Commonly generated sequences made up most enriched TCRB sequences shared between patients.

The table came from immunoSEQ multiplex PCR; TCRdb's copy has only in-frame clones and leaves some out. In the table there are around 71,000 clones, 70% to 85% of which are singletons. The germline V and J ends were trimmed by 2 bases and 4 bases, with 11 bases remaining between them. CDR1 SEHNR and CDR2 FQNEAQ come from the germline V gene (reference sequence). This CDR3 has 15 residues. About this clone itself: Antigen specificity is unknown.

The TCR originated in a person in their sixties with breast cancer. The rearrangement links TRBV7-9 to TRBJ1-4; no firm D call. The material sequenced was blood. CDR3 region: CASSLRDKGNEKLFF. CDR3 in DNA: TGTGCCAGCAGCTTACGGGATAAGGGTAATGAAAAACTGTTTTTT.